The 16 T cell receptor beta chains presented below share a single source sample, sequenced in a study of T-cell memory formation after mild COVID-19 (dated by TCRdb to the early 2020s). Library preparation used 5' RACE. The sequencing machine was an Illumina NovaSeq 6000. The raw public reads went through TCRdb reprocessing: fastp at Q25, MiXCR clone calling, in-frame beta chains kept. Rows with a matching CDR3 protein are joined into one entry that keeps the most common DNA and genes. The sample contains about 200,000 distinct CDR3 sequences, 15% to 20% of them found a single time. Around 2.4% of the sample belongs to the ten largest clones. The specimen sequenced was PBMCs or a T cell subset sorted from them (not recorded which). The receptor set was obtained from an adult woman who had mild COVID-19 (a few samples of this study predate the infection). The sample titles of this study are shuffled in the database, so cell type and time point are left out; the donor was told from shared clones.

This rearrangement joins TRBV2 to TRBJ2-1, with 12 bases identical to TRBD1. The V gene end was trimmed by 6 bases and the J gene end by 7 bases; junction bases not matched to a gene: 13. Germline assignment: CDR1 SNHLY and CDR2 FYNNEI. This CDR3 is built from 17 residues. The CDR3 DNA sequence: TGTGCCAGCAGGGACGGGACAGGGGGCAAGGGGACGAATGAGCAGTTCTTC. Protein sequence: CASRDGTGGKGTNEQFF.

This clonotype was detected only a few times. The V and J genes are TRBV27 and TRBJ1-3; 7 positions agree with TRBD1. The CDR3 totals 17 residues. The germline V gene has CDR1 MNHEY and CDR2 SMNVEV (reference sequence). After removal of 7 bases from V and 6 bases from J, the junction contained 18 bases not matched to a gene. CDR3 region: CASILQTGTIMINTIYF. CDR3 bases: TGTGCCAGCATCCTACAGACAGGGACTATTATGATAAACACCATATATTTT.

This clonotype was picked up a small number of times. The gene calls are TRBV10-3 and TRBJ2-7; 8 bases are shared with TRBD1. The CDR3 runs to 14 residues. Per germline, CDR1 ENHRY and CDR2 SYGVKD. Trimming cost V 8 bases and J 1 base; bases outside gene matches: 7. The CDR3 sequence is CAISGRGPSYEQYF. DNA for the CDR3: TGTGCCATCTCTGGCAGGGGGCCTTCCTACGAGCAGTACTTC.

This clonotype was detected a few times. The J gene is TRBJ2-6, the V gene TRBV28, with no clear D. Germline CDR1 MDHEN, CDR2 SYDVKM. V was shortened by 3 bases and J by 1 base, with 4 bases between the two germline ends. CDR3 length equals 14 residues. The CDR3 DNA sequence: TGTGCCAGCAGTTTCAGGTCTGGGGCCAACGTCCTGACTTTC. Its protein is CASSFRSGANVLTF.

This clonotype turned up a few times. This chain links TRBV27 with TRBJ2-2; TRBD2 is a possible D gene (5 bases). Per germline, CDR1 MNHEY and CDR2 SMNVEV (reference sequence). V lost 6 bases and J lost 6, with 14 bases in between. The CDR3 is made up of 14 amino acids. The CDR3 DNA reads TGTGCCAGCAGGCCCCTTGGAGGATCCGGGGAGCTGTTTTTT. Protein sequence: CASRPLGGSGELFF.

The sample holds a few counts of this clonotype. The chain joins TRBV12-3 or TRBV12-4 to TRBJ1-1, with D hard to call. The length of the CDR3 is 14 residues. Trimming pared 8 bases from V and 1 base from J, leaving 14 bases between. The CDR3 DNA sequence: TGTGCCAGCGCTAGGGATTTTGCGAACACTGAAGCTTTCTTT. As protein: CASARDFANTEAFF.

This clonotype appeared many times. The chain uses TRBV5-1 and TRBJ2-3, with 12 bases that match TRBD2. V was clipped by 0 bases and J by 4 bases; unmatched bases: 0. Germline lookup yields CDR1 SGHRS and CDR2 YFSETQ. The CDR3 contains 15 residues. CDR3 amino acids: CASSLGTSGADTQYF. As DNA, the CDR3 is TGCGCCAGCAGCTTGGGGACTAGCGGGGCAGATACGCAGTATTTT.

The chain links TRBV11-2 to TRBJ2-4; 7 nucleotides line up with TRBD1. Germline trimming cut 1 base from V and 1 base from J; bases unmatched to any gene: 10. Germline values: CDR1 SGHAT, CDR2 FQNNGV. The CDR3 spans 18 residues. The CDR3 is CASSLVETGRIAKNIQYF. The CDR3 DNA is TGTGCCAGCAGCTTAGTCGAGACAGGGCGAATTGCCAAAAACATTCAGTACTTC.

Ten or more counts support this clonotype. The chain is built from TRBV4-1 and TRBJ1-6; unclear D gene. The CDR3 runs 15 residues. The germline V and J ends were trimmed by 1 base and 7 bases, with 11 bases remaining between them. Germline CDR1 reads MGHRA; CDR2 reads YSYEKL. The CDR3 region has the DNA TGCGCCAGCAGCCAAGCTACGATTACGAATTCACCCCTCCACTTT. It yields the protein CASSQATITNSPLHF.

The chain uses TRBV12-3 or TRBV12-4 and TRBJ2-5, with 7 bases matching TRBD2. The V and J ends lost 5 bases and 5 bases, in that order; junction bases with no gene match: 8. The CDR3 covers 14 residues. CDR3 protein: CASSPHGGGETQYF. CDR3 DNA sequence: TGTGCCAGCAGTCCTCATGGGGGAGGGGAGACCCAGTACTTC.

The sample holds a few counts of this clonotype. This rearrangement joins TRBV15 to TRBJ1-6, with 9 bases identical to TRBD1. The CDR3 is 15 residues long. V lost 1 base, J lost 11 bases, and 6 bases stayed unmatched. The germline V gene encodes CDR1 LNHNV and CDR2 YYDKDF (reference sequence). The CDR3, as DNA: TGTGCCACCAGCAGAGGAGGGACAGGGCCTCCACCCCTCCACTTT. The encoded protein is CATSRGGTGPPPLHF.

This clonotype was detected once. The chain has TRBV5-4 and TRBJ1-2; tentatively, D is TRBD1 (5 bases). The V and J ends lost 1 base and 4 bases respectively, with 11 bases between them. Germline V gene data show CDR1 as SGHNT and CDR2 as YYREEE (reference sequence). There are 14 residues in the CDR3. The CDR3 reads CASSLPGGTYGYTF. For the CDR3, the DNA is TGTGCCAGCAGCTTGCCCGGGGGAACCTATGGCTACACCTTC.

The V and J genes are TRBV6-5 and TRBJ1-4; TRBD1 matches at 7 bases. J was trimmed by 6 bases and V by 0 bases; bases with no gene match: 7. Germline V gene data show CDR1 as MNHEY and CDR2 as SVGAGI. The length of the CDR3 is 16 residues. For the CDR3, the DNA is TGTGCCAGCAGTTACTCCACAGGGGTCGGTGATGAAAAACTGTTTTTT. Translation: CASSYSTGVGDEKLFF.

This clonotype was found a few times. This sequence joins TRBV4-3 and TRBJ2-7; perhaps TRBD1 as D (5 bases). Germline CDR1 and CDR2: LGHNA and YSLEER. This CDR3 is built from 13 residues. V lost 4 bases, J lost 5 bases, and 12 bases lay in between. CDR3 loop: CASSLFRGNEQYF. In DNA form, the CDR3 reads TGCGCCAGCAGCCTATTTAGGGGCAACGAGCAGTACTTC.

Ten or more counts support this clonotype. This chain connects TRBV7-9 to TRBJ2-3; 8 bases line up with TRBD2. The CDR3 loop spans 14 amino acids. From germline, CDR1 is SEHNR and CDR2 FQNEAQ (reference sequence). With 7 bases clipped from V and 0 bases from J, the junction kept 3 bases outside the gene matches. The CDR3 sequence is CASIASGSTDTQYF. The CDR3 DNA reads TGTGCCAGCATAGCTAGCGGGAGCACAGATACGCAGTATTTT. The variable domain in full, with the rest retrieved from reference TRBV7-9 and TRBJ2-3, is DTGVSQNPRHKITKRGQNVTFRCDPISEHNRLYWYRQTLGQGPEFLTYFQNEAQLEKSRLLSDRFSAERPKGSFSTLEIQRTEQGDSAMYLCASIASGSTDTQYFGPGTRLTVL.

Only a few counts were recorded for this clonotype. The rearrangement joins TRBV24-1 to TRBJ2-7; 7 nucleotides line up with TRBD1. This CDR3 comprises 15 residues. Germline CDR1 is KGHDR and CDR2 is SFDVKD. After removal of 1 base from V and 3 bases from J, the junction contained 5 bases not matched to a gene. The CDR3 bases are TGTGCCACCAGTGATTTTCGACAGGGCTACTACGAGCAGTACTTC. This gives the protein CATSDFRQGYYEQYF.